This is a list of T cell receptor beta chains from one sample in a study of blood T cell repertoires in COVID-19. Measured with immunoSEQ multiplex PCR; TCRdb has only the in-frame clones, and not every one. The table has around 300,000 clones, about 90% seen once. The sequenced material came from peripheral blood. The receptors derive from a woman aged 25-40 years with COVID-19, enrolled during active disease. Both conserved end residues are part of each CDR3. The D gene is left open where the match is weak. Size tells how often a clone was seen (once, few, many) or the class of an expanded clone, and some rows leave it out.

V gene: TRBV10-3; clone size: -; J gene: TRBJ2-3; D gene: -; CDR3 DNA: TGTGCCATCATAGGGCCGGGGGATACGCAGTATTTT; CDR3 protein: CAIIGPGDTQYF
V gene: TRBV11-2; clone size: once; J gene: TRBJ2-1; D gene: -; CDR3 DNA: TGTGCCAGCAGCTTCGGTGGGAGTAGCTCCTACAATGAGCAGTTCTTC; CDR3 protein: CASSFGGSSSYNEQFF
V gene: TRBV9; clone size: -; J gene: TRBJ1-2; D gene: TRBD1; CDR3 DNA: TGTGCCAGCAGCCCCGGACAGGGGGAGGTTTGGGGCTACACCTTC; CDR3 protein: CASSPGQGEVWGYTF
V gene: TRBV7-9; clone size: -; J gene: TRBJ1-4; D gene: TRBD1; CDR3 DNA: TGTGCCAGCAGCCTCTGGACAGGGGACGAAAAACTGTTTTTT; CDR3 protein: CASSLWTGDEKLFF
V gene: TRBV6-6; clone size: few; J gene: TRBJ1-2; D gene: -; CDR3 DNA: TGTGCCAGCAGTTACTTTTCCTCTAACTATGGCTACACCTTC; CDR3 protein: CASSYFSSNYGYTF
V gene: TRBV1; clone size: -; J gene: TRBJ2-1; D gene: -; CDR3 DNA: TGCACCAGCAGCCACGCGATCCGGGACAGGGGCCTGAATGAGCAGTTCTTC; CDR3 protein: CTSSHAIRDRGLNEQFF
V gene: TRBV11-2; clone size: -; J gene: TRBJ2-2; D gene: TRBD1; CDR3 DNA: TGTGCCAGCAGCCCGGACAGGGGGTGGTCCGGGGAGCTGTTTTTT; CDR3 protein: CASSPDRGWSGELFF
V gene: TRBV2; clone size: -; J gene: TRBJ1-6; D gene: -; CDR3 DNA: TGTGCCAGCATTCCGACAGACACCGATAATTCACCCCTCCACTTT; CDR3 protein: CASIPTDTDNSPLHF
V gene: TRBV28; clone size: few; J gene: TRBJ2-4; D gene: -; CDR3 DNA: TGTGCCAGCAGTTTCCAAGCCCAATCCTCAAACATTCAGTACTTC; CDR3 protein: CASSFQAQSSNIQYF
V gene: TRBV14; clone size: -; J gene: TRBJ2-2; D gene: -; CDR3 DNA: TGTGCCAGCAGCCAGGGGGCCGTCACCGGGGAGCTGTTTTTT; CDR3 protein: CASSQGAVTGELFF
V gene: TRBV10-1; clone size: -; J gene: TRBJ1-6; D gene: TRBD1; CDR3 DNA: TGCGCCAGCAGTGAACCCGGACAGGGGAGATGCTCCTATAATTCACCCCTCCACTTT; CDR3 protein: CASSEPGQGRCSYNSPLHF
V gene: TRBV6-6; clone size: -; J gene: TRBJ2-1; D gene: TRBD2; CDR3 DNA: TGTGCCAGCAGTCGACCGCTAGCGGGAGGCTACAATGAGCAGTTCTTC; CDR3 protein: CASSRPLAGGYNEQFF
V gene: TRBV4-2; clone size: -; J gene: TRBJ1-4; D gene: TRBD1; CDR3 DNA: TGTGCCAGCAGTGGACAGGGTGGTAATGAAAAACTGTTTTTT; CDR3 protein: CASSGQGGNEKLFF
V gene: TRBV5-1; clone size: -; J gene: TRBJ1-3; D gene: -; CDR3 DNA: TGCGCCAGCAGCCTGGATCAGGGGACTGGAAACACCATATATTTT; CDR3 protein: CASSLDQGTGNTIYF
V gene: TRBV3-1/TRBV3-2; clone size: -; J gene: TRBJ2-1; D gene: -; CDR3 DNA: TGTGCCAGCAGCCAAGATCTCCAGCGGAGCTACAATGAGCAGTTCTTC; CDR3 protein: CASSQDLQRSYNEQFF